Listed here are 6 T cell receptor beta chains from one sample, sequenced in a study of T cell responses to AZD1222 COVID-19 vaccine. TCRdb keeps only in-frame clones here, not all; method: immunoSEQ multiplex PCR. This table holds 120,000 or so clones, about 93% found once. This specimen was peripheral blood, taken 28 days after the second AZD1222 dose. These receptors were obtained from an adult who received the AZD1222 COVID-19 vaccine.

This chain joins TRBV11-2 and TRBJ1-1; D is perhaps TRBD1 (6 bases). The CDR3 is made up of 14 amino acids. Germline CDR1 SGHAT, CDR2 FQNNGV. V was pared by 5 bases and J by 2 bases, with 12 bases between. The CDR3 spells CASSPDRLNTEAFF. CDR3 DNA sequence: TGTGCCAGCAGCCCCGACAGGTTAAACACTGAAGCTTTCTTT.

The gene calls are TRBV7-8 and TRBJ1-1; TRBD1 matches 7 bases. The CDR3 has 18 amino acids. Germline assignment: CDR1 SGHVS and CDR2 FQNEAQ. The V and J ends lost 5 bases and 5 bases, in that order; junction bases with no gene match: 20. The CDR3 protein is CASSPPKDFGQVETEAFF. The CDR3 DNA reads TGTGCCAGCAGCCCACCCAAAGACTTCGGACAGGTCGAGACTGAAGCTTTCTTT.

The chain joins TRBV21-1 to TRBJ1-4. TRBV21-1 is annotated as a pseudogene. The CDR3 loop spans 17 amino acids. Here the CDR3 DNA reads TGTGCCAGCCCCCTGGGGGGAGCCTTTGCAACTAATGAAAAACTGTTTTTT. The encoded protein is CASPLGGAFATNEKLFF.

Turning to this clone: At the DNA level, this CDR3 is encoded by other sequences in the same sample as well. CDR3 bases: TGTGCCAGCTCACCACCGGGCGACTATGGCTACACCTTC. As protein: CASSPPGDYGYTF. V is TRBV18 and J is TRBJ1-2, with D unclear. The V end was cut by 0 bases, the J end by 3 bases, with 5 bases between. Germline CDR1 and CDR2: KGHSH and LQKENI. There are 13 residues in the CDR3.

The V call is TRBV19, the J call TRBJ2-4; D is possibly TRBD1 or TRBD2 (5 bases each). Trimming cost V 2 bases and J 0 bases, with 11 bases left between them. The CDR3 extends over 16 amino acids. Germline V CDR1 and CDR2: LNHDA, SQIVND (reference sequence). In DNA form, the CDR3 reads TGTGCCAGTAGTATAAATTGGGACCTAGCCAAAAACATTCAGTACTTC. It encodes CASSINWDLAKNIQYF.

V and J are TRBV5-1 and TRBJ2-2; D unresolved. Germline CDR1 is SGHRS and CDR2 is YFSETQ. This CDR3 is 13 amino acids long. V lost 0 bases, J lost 4 bases, and 4 bases lay in between. The CDR3 loop is CASSLGVTGELFF. The CDR3 bases are TGCGCCAGCAGCTTGGGGGTCACCGGGGAGCTGTTTTTT.